This record covers a single T cell receptor beta chain. The source of the sample is a study of human T cells and chemical hapten exposure. Study-level background: Patch tests containing 0.01% DPC, applied to the upper back, were read at 6 days.

Library preparation tagged each individual cDNA molecule with a unique molecular identifier. Original methodology: Sequenced samples showed a median of around 93,000 TCRs each, with counts running from around 20,000 to 690,000. TCRdb recomputed calls from the RACE reads with MiXCR, one row per CDR3 protein. These V and J calls are TCRdb output, not the study's own analysis. The table records approximately 80,000 distinct CDR3 sequences, more than 9% of them present only once. Germline V lookup: CDR1 MDHEN, CDR2 SYDVKM. V was clipped by 6 bases and J by 0 bases, with 5 bases between them. The CDR3 is 13 amino acids. As to time point: patch test 2, 6 weeks after DPC sensitization. The treatment is: therapeutic diphenylcyclopropenone sensitization with weekly scalp DPC.

Source: whole blood, taken in connection with sensitization to the hapten diphenylcyclopropenone (DPC). This receptor was taken from a woman aged 45-59 years with alopecia areata. Some clones in this sample may be carry-over from other donors' samples. V usage is TRBV28 and J usage is TRBJ1-4; unclear D gene. The CDR3 bases are TGTGCCAGCAGCTTTGCAACTAATGAAAAACTGTTTTTT. Translating it yields CASSFATNEKLFF.